This entry features one T cell receptor beta chain sequence. Its target is unknown. The data originate from a study of cytomegalovirus exposure and HLA in healthy donors. Study-level points and caveats: A later analysis found most CMV-associated TCR beta chains apparently HLA-restricted.

The study ran its PCR with 60 Vbeta and 13 Jbeta primers. Clones were read by immunoSEQ multiplex PCR, and TCRdb kept only the in-frame ones, dropping some. The sample consists of some 120,000 clones, roughly 80% of them appearing once. While unrecorded immune exposures were likely, the donors were nominally healthy when sampled. Input material: PBMCs. The sequence was obtained from a female donor in good health and CMV-seronegative.

CDR3 loop: CASSLKGTEAYEQYF. The CDR3 DNA sequence: TGTGCCAGCAGTCTCAAAGGGACTGAAGCCTACGAGCAGTACTTC. The chain uses TRBV27 and TRBJ2-7; the D gene is possibly TRBD2 (6 bases). CDR3 length: 15 amino acids. V was shortened by 5 bases and J by 2 bases, with 16 bases between the two germline ends. CDR1 is MNHEY and CDR2 is SMNVEV in the germline V gene (reference sequence).